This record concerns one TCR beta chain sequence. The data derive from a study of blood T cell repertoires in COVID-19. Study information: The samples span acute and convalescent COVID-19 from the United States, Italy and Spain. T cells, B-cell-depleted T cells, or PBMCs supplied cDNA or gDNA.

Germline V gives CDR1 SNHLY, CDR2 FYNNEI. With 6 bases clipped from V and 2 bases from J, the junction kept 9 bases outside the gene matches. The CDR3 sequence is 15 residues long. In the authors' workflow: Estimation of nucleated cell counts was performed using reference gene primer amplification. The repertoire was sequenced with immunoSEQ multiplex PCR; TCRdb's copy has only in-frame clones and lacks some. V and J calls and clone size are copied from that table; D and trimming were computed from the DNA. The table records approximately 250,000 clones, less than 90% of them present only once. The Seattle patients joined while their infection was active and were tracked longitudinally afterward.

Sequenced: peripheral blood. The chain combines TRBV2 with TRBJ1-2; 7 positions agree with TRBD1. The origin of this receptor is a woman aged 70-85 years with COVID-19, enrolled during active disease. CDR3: CASRVEQGKNYGYTF. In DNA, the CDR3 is TGTGCCAGCAGAGTTGAACAGGGGAAAAACTATGGCTACACCTTC.